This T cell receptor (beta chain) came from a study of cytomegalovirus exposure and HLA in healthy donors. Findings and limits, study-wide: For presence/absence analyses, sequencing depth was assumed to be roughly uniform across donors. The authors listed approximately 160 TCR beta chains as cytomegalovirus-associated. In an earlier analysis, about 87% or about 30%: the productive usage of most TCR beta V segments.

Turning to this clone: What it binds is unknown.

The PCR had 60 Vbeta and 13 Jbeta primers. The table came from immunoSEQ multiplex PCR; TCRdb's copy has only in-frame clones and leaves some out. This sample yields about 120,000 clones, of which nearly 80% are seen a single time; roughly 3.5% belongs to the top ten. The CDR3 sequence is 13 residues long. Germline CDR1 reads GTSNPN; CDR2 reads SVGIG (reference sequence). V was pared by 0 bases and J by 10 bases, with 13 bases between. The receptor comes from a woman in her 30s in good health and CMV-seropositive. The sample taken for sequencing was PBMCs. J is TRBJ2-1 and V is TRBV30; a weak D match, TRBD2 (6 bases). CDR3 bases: TGTGCCTGGAGTGTACTCCAGGAGGGGGAGCAGTTCTTC. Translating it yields CAWSVLQEGEQFF.